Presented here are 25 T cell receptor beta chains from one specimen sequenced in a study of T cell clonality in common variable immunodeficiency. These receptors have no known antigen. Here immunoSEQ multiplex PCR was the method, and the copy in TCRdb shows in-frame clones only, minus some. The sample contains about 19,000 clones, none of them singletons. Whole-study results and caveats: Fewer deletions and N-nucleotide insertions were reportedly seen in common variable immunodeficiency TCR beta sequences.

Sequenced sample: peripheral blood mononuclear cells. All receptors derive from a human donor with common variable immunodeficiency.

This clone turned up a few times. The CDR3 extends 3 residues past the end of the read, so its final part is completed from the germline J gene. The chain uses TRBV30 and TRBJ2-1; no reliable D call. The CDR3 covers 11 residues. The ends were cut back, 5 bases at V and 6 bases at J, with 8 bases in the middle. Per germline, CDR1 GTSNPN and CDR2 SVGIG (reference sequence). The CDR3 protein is CAWGSINEQFF. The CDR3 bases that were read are TGTGCCTGGGGTAGTATCAATGAG.

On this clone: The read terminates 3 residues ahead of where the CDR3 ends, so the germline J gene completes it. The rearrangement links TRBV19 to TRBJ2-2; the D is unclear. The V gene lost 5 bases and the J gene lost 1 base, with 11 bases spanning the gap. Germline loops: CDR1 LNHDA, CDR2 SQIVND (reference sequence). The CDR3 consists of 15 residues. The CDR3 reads CASSPPIGNTGELFF. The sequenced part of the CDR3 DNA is TGTGCCAGTAGTCCTCCTATCGGGAACACCGGGGAG.

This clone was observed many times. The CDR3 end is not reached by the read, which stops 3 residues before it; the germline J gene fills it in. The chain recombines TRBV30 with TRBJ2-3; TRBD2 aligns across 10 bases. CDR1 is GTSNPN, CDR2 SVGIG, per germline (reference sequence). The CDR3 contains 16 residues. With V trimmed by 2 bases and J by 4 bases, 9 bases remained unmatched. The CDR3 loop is CAWSPAGLAVSDTQYF. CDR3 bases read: TGTGCCTGGAGTCCAGCAGGACTAGCGGTCTCAGATACG.

The CDR3 region is CSARGVDRLIHGYTF. The sequenced CDR3 bases are TGCAGTGCTAGAGGAGTGGACAGACTTATACATGGC. The rearrangement joins TRBV20-1 to TRBJ1-2; D may be TRBD1 (6 bases). The CDR3 end falls 3 residues outside the read, so it is completed with the germline J gene. Germline-derived CDR1 and CDR2 are DFQATT and SNEGSKA (reference sequence). The V end lost 1 base, the J end lost 6 bases, and 18 bases lay between the germline ends. The CDR3 consists of 15 residues.

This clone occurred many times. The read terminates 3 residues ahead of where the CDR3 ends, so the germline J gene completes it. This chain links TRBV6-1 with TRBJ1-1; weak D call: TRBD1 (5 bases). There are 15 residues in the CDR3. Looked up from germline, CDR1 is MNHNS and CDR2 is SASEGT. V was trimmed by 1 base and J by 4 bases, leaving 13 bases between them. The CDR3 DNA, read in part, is TGTGCCAGCAGTGAAGTTAGGGGAAGGGGCACTGAA. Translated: CASSEVRGRGTE. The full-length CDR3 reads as CASSEVRGRGTEAFF.

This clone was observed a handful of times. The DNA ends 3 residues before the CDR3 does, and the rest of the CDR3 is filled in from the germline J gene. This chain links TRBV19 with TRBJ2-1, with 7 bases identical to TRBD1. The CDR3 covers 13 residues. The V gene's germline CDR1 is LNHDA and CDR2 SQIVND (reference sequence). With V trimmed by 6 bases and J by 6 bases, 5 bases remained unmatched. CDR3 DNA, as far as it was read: TGTGCCAGTAGAATGAGGGGGCCCAATGAG. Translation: CASRMRGPNE. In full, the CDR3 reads CASRMRGPNEQFF.

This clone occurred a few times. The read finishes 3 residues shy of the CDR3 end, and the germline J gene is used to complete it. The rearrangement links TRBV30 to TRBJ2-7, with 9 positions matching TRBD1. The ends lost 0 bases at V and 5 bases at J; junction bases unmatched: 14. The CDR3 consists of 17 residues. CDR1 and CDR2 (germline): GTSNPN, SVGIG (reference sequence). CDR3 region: CAWSVSLSGTGSHEQYF. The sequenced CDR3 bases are TGTGCCTGGAGTGTTTCCCTTTCCGGGACAGGGTCCCACGAG.

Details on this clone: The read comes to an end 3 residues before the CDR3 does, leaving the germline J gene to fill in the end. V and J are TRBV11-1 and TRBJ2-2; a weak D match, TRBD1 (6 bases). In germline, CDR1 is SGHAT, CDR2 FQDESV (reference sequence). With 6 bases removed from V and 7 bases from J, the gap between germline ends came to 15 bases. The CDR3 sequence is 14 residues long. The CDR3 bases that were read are TGTGCCAGCAGAATAGGACAGACCGTCGGGGAG. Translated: CASRIGQTVGE. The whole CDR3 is CASRIGQTVGELFF.

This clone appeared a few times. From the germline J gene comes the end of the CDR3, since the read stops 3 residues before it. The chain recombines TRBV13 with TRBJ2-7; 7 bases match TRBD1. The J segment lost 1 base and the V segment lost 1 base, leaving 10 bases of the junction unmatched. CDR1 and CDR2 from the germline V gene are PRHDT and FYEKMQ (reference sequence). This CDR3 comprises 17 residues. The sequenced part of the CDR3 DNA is TGTGCCAGCAGCTTAGCGTCCCGAGGGGGCCATTCCTACGAG. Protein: CASSLASRGGHSYE. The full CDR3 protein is CASSLASRGGHSYEQYF.

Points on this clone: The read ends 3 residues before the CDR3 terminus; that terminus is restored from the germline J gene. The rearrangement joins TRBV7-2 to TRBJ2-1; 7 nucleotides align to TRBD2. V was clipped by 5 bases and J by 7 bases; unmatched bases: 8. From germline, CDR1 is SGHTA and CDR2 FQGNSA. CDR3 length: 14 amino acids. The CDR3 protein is CASSRGRAENEQFF. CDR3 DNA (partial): TGTGCCAGCAGCCGGGGGAGGGCCGAAAATGAG.

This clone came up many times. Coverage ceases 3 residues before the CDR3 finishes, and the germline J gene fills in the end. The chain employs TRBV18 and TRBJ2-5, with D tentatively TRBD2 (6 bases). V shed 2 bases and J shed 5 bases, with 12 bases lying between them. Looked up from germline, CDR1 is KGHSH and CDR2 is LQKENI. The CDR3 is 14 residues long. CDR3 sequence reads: CASSPSTRIETQYF. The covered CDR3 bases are TGTGCCAGCTCACCATCGACTAGGATCGAGACC. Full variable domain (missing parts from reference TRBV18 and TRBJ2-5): NAGVMQNPRHLVRRRGQEARLRCSPMKGHSHVYWYRQLPEEGLKFMVYLQKENIIDESGMPKERFSAEFPKEGPSILRIQQVVRGDSAAYFCASSPSTRIETQYFGPGTRLLVL.

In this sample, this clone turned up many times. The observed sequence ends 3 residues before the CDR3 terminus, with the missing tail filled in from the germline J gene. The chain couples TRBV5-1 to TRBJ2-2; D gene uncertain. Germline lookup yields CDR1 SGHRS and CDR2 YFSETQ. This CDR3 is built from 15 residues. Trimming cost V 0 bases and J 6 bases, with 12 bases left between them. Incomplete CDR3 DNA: TGCGCCAGCAGCTTGGGTTTTAAGCGCTCCGGGGAG. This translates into CASSLGFKRSGE. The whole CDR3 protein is CASSLGFKRSGELFF.

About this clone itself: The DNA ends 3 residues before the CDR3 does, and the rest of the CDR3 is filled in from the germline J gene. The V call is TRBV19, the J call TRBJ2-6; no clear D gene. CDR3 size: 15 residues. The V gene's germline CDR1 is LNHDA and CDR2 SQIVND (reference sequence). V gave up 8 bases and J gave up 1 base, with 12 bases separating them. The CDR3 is CASHTSLSGANVLTF. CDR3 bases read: TGTGCCAGTCACACGTCCCTGTCTGGGGCCAACGTC.

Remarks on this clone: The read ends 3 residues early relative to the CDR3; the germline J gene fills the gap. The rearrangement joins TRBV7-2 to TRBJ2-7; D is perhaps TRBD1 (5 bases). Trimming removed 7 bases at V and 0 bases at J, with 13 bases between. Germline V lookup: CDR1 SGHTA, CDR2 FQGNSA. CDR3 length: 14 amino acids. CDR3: CASTRGGISYEQYF. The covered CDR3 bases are TGTGCCAGCACAAGGGGTGGTATCTCCTACGAG. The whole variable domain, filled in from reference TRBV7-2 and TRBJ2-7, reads GAGVSQSPSNKVTEKGKDVELRCDPISGHTALYWYRQSLGQGLEFLIYFQGNSAPDKSGLPSDRFSAERTGGSVSTLTIQRTQQEDSAVYLCASTRGGISYEQYFGPGTRLTVT.

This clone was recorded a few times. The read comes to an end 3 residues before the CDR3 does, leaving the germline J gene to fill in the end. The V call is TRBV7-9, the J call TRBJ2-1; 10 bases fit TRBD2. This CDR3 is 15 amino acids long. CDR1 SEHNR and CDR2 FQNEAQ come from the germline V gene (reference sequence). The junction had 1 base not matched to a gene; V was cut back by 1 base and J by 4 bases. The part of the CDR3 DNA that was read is TGTGCCAGCAGCTTAGGGACTAGCGGATACAATGAG. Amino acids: CASSLGTSGYNE. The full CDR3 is CASSLGTSGYNEQFF.

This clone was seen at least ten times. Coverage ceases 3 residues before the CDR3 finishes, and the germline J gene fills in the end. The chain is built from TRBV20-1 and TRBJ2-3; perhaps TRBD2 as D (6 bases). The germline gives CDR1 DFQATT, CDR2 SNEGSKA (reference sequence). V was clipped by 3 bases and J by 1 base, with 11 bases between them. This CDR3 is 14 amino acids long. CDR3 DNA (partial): TGCAGTGCTAGTGTGGCTAGCGGCACAGATACG. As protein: CSASVASGTDT. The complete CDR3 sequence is CSASVASGTDTQYF.

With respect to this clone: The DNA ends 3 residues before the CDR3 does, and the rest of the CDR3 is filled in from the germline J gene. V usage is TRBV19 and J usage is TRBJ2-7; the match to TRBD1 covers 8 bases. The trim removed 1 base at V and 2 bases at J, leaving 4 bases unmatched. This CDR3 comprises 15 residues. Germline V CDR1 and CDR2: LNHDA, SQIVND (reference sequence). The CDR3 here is CASSIAGTGTYEQYF. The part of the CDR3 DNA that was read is TGTGCCAGTAGTATAGCAGGGACAGGAACCTACGAG.

The sequenced CDR3 bases are TGTGCCAGTAGTATCGGACAGGGGCGGATTCAGCCC. Translated: CASSIGQGRIQP. The complete CDR3 sequence is CASSIGQGRIQPQHF. The rearrangement links TRBV19 to TRBJ1-5; 9 nucleotides align to TRBD1. The read comes to an end 3 residues before the CDR3 does, leaving the germline J gene to fill in the end. Germline V CDR1 and CDR2: LNHDA, SQIVND (reference sequence). With V trimmed by 3 bases and J by 6 bases, 6 bases remained unmatched. The CDR3 is made up of 15 amino acids. Combining the CDR3 with reference TRBV19 and TRBJ1-5 gives the whole variable domain DGGITQSPKYLFRKEGQNVTLSCEQNLNHDAMYWYRQDPGQGLRLIYYSQIVNDFQKGDIAEGYSVSREKKESFPLTVTSAQKNPTAFYLCASSIGQGRIQPQHFGDGTRLSIL.

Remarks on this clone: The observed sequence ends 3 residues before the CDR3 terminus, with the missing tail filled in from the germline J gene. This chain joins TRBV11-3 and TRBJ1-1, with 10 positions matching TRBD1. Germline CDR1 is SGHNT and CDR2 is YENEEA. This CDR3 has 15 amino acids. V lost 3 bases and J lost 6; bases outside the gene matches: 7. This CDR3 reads CASSLGTGEFPEAFF. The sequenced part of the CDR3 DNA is TGTGCCAGCAGCTTGGGGACAGGGGAATTCCCTGAA.

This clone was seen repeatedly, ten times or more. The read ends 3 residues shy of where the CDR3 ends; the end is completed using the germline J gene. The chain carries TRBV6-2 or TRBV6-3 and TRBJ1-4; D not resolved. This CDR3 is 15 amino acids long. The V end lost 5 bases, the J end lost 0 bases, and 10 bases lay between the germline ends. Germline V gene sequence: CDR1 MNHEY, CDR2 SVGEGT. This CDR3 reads CASSTVGATNEKLFF. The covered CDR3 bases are TGTGCCAGCAGTACTGTCGGGGCAACTAATGAAAAA.

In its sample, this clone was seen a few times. CDR3 loop: CASSPGQGLSEQYF. CDR3 DNA, as far as it was read: TGTGCCAGCTCACCTGGACAGGGTTTAAGCGAG. This chain joins TRBV18 and TRBJ2-7; 8 bases fit TRBD1. The read halts 3 residues ahead of the CDR3 end, with the missing end drawn from the germline J gene. CDR3 length equals 14 residues. Germline V gene sequence: CDR1 KGHSH, CDR2 LQKENI. V shed 3 bases and J 6 bases; nucleotides not matched to a gene: 7.

CDR3 in amino acids: CASSFLQGFNTEAFF. Partial CDR3 DNA: TGTGCCAGCAGCTTTCTCCAGGGATTTAACACTGAA. The rearrangement links TRBV7-2 to TRBJ1-1; tentatively, D is TRBD1 (5 bases). Coverage ceases 3 residues before the CDR3 finishes, and the germline J gene fills in the end. From germline, CDR1 is SGHTA and CDR2 FQGNSA. The CDR3 covers 15 residues. Trimming removed 3 bases from V and 2 bases from J, with 13 bases in between. The full variable domain, in which reference TRBV7-2 and TRBJ1-1 provide the parts outside the CDR3, is GAGVSQSPSNKVTEKGKDVELRCDPISGHTALYWYRQSLGQGLEFLIYFQGNSAPDKSGLPSDRFSAERTGGSVSTLTIQRTQQEDSAVYLCASSFLQGFNTEAFFGQGTRLTVV.

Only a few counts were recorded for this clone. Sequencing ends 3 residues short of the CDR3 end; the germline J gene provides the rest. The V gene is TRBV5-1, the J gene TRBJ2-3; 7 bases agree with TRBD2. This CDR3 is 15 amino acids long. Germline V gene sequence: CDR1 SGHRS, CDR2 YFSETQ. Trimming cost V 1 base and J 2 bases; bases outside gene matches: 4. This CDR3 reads CASSLPAGNTDTQYF. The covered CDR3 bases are TGCGCCAGCAGCTTGCCAGCGGGGAACACAGATACG.

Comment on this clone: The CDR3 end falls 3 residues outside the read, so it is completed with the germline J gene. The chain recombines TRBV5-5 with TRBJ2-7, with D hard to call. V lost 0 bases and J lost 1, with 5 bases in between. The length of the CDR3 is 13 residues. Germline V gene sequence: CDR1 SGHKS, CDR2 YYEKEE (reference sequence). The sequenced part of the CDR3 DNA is TGTGCCAGCAGCTTGGATCCGTCCTACGAG. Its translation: CASSLDPSYE. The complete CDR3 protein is CASSLDPSYEQYF.

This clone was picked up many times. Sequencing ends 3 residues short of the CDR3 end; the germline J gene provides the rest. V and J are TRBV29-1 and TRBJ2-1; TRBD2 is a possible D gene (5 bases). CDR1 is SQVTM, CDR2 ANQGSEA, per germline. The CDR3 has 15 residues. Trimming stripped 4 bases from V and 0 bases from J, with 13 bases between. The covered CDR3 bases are TGCAGCGTTGGCCGACTATTAAGCTCCTACAATGAG. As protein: CSVGRLLSSYNE. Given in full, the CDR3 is CSVGRLLSSYNEQFF.